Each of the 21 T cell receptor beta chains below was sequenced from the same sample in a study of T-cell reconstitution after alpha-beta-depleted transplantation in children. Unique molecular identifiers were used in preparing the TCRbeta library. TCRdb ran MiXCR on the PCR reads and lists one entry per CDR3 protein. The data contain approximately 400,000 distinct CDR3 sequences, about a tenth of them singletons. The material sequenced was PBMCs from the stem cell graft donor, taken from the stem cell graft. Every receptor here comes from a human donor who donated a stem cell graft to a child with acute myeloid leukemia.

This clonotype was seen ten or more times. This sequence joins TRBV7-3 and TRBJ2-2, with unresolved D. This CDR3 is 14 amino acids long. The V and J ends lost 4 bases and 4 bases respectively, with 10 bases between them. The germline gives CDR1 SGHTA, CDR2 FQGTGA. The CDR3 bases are TGTGCCAGCAGCTCTGAATTGGCCACCGGGGAGCTGTTTTTT. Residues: CASSSELATGELFF.

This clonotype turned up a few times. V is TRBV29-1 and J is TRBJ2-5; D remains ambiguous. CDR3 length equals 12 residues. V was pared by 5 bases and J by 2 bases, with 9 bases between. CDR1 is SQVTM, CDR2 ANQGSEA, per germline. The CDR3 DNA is TGCAGCGTTTTCGGTCCTCAAGAGACCCAGTACTTC. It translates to CSVFGPQETQYF.

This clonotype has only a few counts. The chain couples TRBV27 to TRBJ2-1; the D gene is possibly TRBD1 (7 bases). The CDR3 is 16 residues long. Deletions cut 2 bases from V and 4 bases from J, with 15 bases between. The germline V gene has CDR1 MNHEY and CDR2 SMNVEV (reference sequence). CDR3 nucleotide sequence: TGTGCCAGCAGTTTACTCAGGGGGGAGCGGTACAATGAGCAGTTCTTC. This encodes CASSLLRGERYNEQFF.

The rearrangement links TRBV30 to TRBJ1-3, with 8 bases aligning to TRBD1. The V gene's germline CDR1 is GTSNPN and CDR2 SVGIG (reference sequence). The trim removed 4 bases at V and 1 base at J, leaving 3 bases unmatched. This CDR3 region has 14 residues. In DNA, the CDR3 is TGTGCCTGGATCACAGGGGGATCTGGAAACACCATATATTTT. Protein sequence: CAWITGGSGNTIYF.

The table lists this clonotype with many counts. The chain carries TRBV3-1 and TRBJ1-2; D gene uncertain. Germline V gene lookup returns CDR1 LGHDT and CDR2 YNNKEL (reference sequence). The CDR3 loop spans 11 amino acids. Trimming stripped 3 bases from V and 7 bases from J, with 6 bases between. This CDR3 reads CASSHLGGYTF. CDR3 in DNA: TGTGCCAGCAGCCATCTGGGTGGCTACACCTTC.

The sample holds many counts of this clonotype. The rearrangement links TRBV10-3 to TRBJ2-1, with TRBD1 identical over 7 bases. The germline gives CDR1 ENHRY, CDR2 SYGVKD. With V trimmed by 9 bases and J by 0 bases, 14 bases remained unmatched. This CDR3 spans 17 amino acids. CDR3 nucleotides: TGTGCCATAACACCCCGACAGGGTTGGAGCTCCTACAATGAGCAGTTCTTC. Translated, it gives CAITPRQGWSSYNEQFF.

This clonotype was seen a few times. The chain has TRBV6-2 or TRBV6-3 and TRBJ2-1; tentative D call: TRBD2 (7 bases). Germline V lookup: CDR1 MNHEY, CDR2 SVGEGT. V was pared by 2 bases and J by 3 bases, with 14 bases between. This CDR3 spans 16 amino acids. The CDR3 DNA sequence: TGTGCCAGCAGTTACGTGTGGGGGGGCGGCTACAATGAGCAGTTCTTC. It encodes CASSYVWGGGYNEQFF.

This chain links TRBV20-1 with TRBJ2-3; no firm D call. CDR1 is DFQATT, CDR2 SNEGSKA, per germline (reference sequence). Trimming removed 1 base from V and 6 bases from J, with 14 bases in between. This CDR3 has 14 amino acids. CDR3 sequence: CSARGSQLWDTQYF. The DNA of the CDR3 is TGCAGTGCTAGAGGCTCTCAACTTTGGGATACGCAGTATTTT.

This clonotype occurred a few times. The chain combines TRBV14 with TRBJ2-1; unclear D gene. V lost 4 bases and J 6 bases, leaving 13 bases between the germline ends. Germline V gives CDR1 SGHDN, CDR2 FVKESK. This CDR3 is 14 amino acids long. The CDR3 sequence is CASSPRMLSNEQFF. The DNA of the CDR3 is TGTGCCAGCAGCCCACGAATGTTAAGCAATGAGCAGTTCTTC.

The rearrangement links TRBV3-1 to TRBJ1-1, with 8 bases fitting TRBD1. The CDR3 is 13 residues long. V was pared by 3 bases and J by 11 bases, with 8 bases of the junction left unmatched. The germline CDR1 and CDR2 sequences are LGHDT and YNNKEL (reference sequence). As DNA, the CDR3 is TGTGCCAGCAGCCAGACAGGGGCCCGGGGGGCTTTCTTT. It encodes CASSQTGARGAFF.

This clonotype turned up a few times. CDR3 in amino acids: CASSAQSGNQPQHF. The CDR3 nucleotides are TGTGCCAGCAGTGCCCAATCGGGCAATCAGCCCCAGCATTTT. The chain has TRBV6-1 and TRBJ1-5; no clear D. The CDR3 totals 14 residues. Germline CDR1 reads MNHNS; CDR2 reads SASEGT. Trimming stripped 4 bases from V and 2 bases from J, with 9 bases between.

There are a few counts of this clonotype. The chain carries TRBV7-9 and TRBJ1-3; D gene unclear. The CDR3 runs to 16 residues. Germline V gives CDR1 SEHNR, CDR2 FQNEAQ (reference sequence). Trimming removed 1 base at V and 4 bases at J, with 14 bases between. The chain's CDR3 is CASSLVHGEEGNTIYF. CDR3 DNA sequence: TGTGCCAGCAGCTTAGTTCACGGAGAAGAGGGAAACACCATATATTTT.

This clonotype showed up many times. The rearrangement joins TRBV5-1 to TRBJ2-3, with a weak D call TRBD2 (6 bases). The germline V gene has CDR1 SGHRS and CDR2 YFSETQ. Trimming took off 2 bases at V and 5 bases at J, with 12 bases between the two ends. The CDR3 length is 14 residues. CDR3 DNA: TGCGCCAGCAGCTTCCGGGACTTACGAGATACGCAGTATTTT. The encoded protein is CASSFRDLRDTQYF.

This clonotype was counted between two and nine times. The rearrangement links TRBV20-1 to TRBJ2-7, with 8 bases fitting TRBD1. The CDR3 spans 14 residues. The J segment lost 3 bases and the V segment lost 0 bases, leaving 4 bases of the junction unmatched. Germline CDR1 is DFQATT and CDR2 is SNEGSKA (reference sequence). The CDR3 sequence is CSARDPGQDYEQYF. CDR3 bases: TGCAGTGCTAGAGACCCGGGACAGGACTACGAGCAGTACTTC.

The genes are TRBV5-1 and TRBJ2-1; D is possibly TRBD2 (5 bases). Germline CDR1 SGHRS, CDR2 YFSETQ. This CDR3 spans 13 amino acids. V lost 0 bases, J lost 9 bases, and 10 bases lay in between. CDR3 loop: CASSLGTGSEQFF. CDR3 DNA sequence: TGCGCCAGCAGCTTGGGGACTGGGAGTGAGCAGTTCTTC. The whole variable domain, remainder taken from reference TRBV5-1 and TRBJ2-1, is KAGVTQTPRYLIKTRGQQVTLSCSPISGHRSVSWYQQTPGQGLQFLFEYFSETQRNKGNFPGRFSGRQFSNSRSEMNVSTLELGDSALYLCASSLGTGSEQFFGPGTRLTVL.

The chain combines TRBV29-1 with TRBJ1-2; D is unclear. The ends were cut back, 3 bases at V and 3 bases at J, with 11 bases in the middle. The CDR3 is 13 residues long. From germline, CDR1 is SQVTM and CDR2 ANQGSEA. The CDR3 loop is CSVDHSGDYGYTF. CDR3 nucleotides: TGCAGCGTTGACCACAGTGGGGACTATGGCTACACCTTC.

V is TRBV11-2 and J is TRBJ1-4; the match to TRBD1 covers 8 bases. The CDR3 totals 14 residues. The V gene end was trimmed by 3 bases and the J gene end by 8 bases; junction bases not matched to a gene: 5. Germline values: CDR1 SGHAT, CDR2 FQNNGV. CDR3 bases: TGTGCCAGCAGCTTTACAGGGGGGGACGAAAAACTGTTTTTT. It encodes CASSFTGGDEKLFF.

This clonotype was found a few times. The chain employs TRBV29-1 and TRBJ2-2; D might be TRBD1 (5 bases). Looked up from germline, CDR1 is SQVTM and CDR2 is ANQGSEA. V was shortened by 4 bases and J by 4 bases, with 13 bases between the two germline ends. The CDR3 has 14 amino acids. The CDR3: CSVVDIRSTGELFF. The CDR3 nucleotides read TGCAGCGTTGTGGACATCCGATCCACCGGGGAGCTGTTTTTT.

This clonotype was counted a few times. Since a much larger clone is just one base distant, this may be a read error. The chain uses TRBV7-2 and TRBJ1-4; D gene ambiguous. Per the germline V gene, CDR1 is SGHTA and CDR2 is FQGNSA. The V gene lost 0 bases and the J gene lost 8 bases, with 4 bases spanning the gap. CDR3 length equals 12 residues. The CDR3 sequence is CASSLATEKLFF. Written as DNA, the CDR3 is TGTGCCAGCAGCTTAGCGACAGAAAAACTGTTTTTT.

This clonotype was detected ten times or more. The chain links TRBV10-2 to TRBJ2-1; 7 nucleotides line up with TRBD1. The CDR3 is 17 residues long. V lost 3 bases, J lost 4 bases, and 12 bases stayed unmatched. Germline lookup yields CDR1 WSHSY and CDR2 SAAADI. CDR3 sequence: CASSEPTGVLFYNEQFF. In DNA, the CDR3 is TGCGCCAGCAGTGAACCCACAGGGGTGCTCTTTTACAATGAGCAGTTCTTC.

The CDR3 DNA reads TGTGCCAGCAGCCAAGACGAGTCAGGCGGCTATCAAGAGACCCAGTACTTC. Translating gives CASSQDESGGYQETQYF. The chain employs TRBV3-1 and TRBJ2-5; D gene uncertain. The CDR3 sequence is 17 residues long. V lost 0 bases and J 2 bases, leaving 16 bases between the germline ends. Germline V lookup: CDR1 LGHDT, CDR2 YNNKEL (reference sequence).